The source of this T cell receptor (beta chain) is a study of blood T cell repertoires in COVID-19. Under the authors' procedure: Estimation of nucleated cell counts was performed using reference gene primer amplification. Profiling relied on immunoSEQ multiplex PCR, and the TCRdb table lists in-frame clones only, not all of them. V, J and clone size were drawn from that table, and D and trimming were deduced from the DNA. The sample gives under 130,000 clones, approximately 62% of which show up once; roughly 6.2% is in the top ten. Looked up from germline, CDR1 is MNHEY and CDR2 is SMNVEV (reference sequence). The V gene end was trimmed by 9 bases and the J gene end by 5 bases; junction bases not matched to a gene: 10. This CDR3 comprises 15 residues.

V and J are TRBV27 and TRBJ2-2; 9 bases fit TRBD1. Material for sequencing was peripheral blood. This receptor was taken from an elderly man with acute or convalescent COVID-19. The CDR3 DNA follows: TGTGCCAGTCGCACCGGGACAGGGAAAACCGGGGAGCTGTTTTTT. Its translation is CASRTGTGKTGELFF.